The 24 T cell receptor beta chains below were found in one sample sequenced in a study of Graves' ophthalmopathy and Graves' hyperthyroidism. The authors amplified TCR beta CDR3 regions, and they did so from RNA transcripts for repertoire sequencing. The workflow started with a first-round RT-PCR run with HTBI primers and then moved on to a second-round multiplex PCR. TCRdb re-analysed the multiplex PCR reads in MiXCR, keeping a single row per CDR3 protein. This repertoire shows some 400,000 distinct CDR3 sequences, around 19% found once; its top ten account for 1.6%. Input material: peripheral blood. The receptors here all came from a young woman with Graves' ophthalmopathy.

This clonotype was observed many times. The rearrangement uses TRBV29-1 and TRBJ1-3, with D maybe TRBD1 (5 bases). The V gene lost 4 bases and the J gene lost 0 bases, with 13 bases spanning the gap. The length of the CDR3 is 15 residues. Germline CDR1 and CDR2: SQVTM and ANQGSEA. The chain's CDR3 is CSVVSQGTSGNTIYF. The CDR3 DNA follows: TGCAGCGTTGTGTCCCAGGGTACCTCTGGAAACACCATATATTTT.

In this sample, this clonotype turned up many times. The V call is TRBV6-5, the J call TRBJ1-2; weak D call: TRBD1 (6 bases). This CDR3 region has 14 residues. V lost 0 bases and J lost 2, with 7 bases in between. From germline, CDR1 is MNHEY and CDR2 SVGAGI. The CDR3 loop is CASSYSQGNYGYTF. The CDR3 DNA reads TGTGCCAGCAGTTACTCGCAGGGGAACTATGGCTACACCTTC.

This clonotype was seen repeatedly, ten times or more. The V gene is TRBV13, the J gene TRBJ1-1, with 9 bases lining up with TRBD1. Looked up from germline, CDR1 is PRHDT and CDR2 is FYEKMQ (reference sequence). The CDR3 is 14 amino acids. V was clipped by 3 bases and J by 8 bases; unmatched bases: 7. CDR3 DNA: TGTGCCAGCAGCTTCCCCGGGACAGGGCCAGAAGCTTTCTTT. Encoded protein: CASSFPGTGPEAFF. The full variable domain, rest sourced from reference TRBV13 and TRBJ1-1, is AAGVIQSPRHLIKEKRETATLKCYPIPRHDTVYWYQQGPGQDPQFLISFYEKMQSDKGSIPDRFSAQQFSDYHSELNMSSLELGDSALYFCASSFPGTGPEAFFGQGTRLTVV.

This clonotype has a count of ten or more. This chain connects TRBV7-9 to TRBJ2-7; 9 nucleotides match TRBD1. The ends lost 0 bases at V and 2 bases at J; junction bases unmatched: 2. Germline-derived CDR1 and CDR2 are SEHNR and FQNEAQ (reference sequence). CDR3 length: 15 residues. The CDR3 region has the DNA TGTGCCAGCAGCTTAGCAGGACAGGGGACCTACGAGCAGTACTTC. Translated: CASSLAGQGTYEQYF.

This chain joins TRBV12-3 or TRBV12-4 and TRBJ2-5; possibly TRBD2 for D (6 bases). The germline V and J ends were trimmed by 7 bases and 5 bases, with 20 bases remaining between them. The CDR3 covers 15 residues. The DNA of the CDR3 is TGTGCCAGCACCCACCTAGCGCCAGGAGGCGAGACCCAGTACTTC. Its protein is CASTHLAPGGETQYF.

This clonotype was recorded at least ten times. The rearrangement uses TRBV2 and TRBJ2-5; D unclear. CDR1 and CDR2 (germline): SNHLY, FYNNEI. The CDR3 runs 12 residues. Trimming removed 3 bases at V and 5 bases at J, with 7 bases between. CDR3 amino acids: CASSDPWETQYF. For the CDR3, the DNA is TGTGCCAGCAGTGATCCCTGGGAGACCCAGTACTTC.

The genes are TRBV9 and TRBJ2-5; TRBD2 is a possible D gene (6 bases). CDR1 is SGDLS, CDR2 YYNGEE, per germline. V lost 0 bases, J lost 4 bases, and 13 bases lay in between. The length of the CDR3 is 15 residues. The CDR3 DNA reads TGTGCCAGCAGCGTAGGCGGGACCTGGGGAGAGACCCAGTACTTC. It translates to CASSVGGTWGETQYF. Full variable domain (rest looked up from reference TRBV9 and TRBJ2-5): DSGVTQTPKHLITATGQRVTLRCSPRSGDLSVYWYQQSLDQGLQFLIQYYNGEERAKGNILERFSAQQFPDLHSELNLSSLELGDSALYFCASSVGGTWGETQYFGPGTRLLVL.

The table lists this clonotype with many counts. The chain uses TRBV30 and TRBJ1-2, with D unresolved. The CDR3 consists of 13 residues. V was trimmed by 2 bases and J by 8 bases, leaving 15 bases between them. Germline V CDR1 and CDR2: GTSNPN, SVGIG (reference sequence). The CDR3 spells CAWSSARRRGYTF. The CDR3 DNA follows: TGTGCCTGGAGTTCGGCACGCCGGAGGGGCTACACCTTC.

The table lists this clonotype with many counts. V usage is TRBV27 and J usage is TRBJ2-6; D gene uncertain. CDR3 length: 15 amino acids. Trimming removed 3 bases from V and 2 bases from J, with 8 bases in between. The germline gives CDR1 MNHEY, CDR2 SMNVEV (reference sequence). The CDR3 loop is CASSFNPPGANVLTF. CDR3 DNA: TGTGCCAGCAGTTTTAACCCCCCTGGGGCCAACGTCCTGACTTTC.

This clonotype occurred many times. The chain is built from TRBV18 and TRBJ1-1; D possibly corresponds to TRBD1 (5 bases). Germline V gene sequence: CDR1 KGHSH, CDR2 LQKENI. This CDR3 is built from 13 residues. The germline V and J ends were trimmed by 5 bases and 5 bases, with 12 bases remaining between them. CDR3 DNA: TGTGCCAGCTCAGAGGGGACGGTGACTGAAGCTTTCTTT. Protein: CASSEGTVTEAFF.

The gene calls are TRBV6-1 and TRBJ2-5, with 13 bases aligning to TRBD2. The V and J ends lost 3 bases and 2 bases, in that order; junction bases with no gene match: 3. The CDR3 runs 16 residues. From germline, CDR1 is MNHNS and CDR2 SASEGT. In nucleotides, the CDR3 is TGTGCCAGCAGTGATCGACTAGCGGGAGGTCAAGAGACCCAGTACTTC. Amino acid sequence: CASSDRLAGGQETQYF.

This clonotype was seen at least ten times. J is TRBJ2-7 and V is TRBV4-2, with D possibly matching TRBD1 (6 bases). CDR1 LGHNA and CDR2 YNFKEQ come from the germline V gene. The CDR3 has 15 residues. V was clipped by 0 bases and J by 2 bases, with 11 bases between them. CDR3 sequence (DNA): TGTGCCAGCAGCCAAGAGTCGGCAGGGGCCTACGAGCAGTACTTC. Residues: CASSQESAGAYEQYF.

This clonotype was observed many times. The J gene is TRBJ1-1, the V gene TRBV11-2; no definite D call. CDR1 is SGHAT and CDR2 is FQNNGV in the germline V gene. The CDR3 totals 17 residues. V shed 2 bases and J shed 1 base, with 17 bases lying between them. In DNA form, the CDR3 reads TGTGCCAGCAGCTTACAGGCAGCGGGGAGGAAGAACACTGAAGCTTTCTTT. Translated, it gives CASSLQAAGRKNTEAFF.

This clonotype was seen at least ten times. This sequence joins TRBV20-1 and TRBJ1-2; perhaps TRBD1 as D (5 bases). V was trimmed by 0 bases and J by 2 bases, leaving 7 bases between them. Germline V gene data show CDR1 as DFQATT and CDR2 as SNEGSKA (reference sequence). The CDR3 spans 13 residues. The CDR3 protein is CSARDGDNYGYTF. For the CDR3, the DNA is TGCAGTGCTAGAGATGGGGACAACTATGGCTACACCTTC.

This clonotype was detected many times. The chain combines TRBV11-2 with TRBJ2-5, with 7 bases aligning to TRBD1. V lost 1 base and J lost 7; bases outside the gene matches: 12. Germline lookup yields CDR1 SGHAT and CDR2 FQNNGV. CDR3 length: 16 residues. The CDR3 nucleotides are TGTGCCAGCAGCTTAGGGAGACAGGGTGCGTGGGGGACCCAGTACTTC. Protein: CASSLGRQGAWGTQYF.

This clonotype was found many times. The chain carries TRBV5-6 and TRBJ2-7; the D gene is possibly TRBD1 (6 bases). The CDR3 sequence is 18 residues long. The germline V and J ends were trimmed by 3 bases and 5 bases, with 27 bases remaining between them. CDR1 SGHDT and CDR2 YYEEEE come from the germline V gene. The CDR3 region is CASSSPGGWGIPPHEQYF. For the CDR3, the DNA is TGTGCCAGCAGCTCGCCTGGGGGCTGGGGGATCCCCCCTCACGAGCAGTACTTC.

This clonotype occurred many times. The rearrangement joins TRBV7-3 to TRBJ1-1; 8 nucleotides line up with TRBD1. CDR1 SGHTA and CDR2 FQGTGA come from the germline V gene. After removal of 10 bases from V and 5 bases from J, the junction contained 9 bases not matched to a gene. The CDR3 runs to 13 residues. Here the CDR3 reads CATADREGTEAFF. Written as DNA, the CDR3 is TGTGCCACCGCGGACAGGGAGGGAACTGAAGCTTTCTTT.

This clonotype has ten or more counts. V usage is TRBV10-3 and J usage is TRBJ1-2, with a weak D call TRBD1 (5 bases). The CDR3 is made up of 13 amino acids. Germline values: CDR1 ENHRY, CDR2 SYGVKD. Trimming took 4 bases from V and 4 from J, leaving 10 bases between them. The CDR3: CAISAGVSYGYTF. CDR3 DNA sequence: TGTGCCATCAGTGCGGGGGTCTCCTATGGCTACACCTTC.

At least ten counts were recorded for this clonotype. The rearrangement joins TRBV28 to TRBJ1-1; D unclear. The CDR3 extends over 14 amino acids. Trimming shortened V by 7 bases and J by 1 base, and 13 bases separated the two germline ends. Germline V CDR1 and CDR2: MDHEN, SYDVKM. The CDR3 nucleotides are TGTGCCAGCACCTCCGGAGGGTCGAACACTGAAGCTTTCTTT. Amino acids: CASTSGGSNTEAFF.

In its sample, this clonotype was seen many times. In DNA form, the CDR3 reads TGTGCCAGCCAGGCGGCTACCCCCTTCTATGGCTACACCTTC. It codes for CASQAATPFYGYTF. The chain employs TRBV19 and TRBJ1-2, with D hard to call. CDR1 and CDR2 (germline): LNHDA, SQIVND (reference sequence). The CDR3 runs 14 residues. V was pared by 9 bases and J by 4 bases, with 18 bases between.

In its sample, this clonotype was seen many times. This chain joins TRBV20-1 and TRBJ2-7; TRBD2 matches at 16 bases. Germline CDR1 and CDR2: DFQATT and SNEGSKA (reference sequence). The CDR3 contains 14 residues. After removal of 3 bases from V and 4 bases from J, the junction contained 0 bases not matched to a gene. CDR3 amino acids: CSARGLAGGYEQYF. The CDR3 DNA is TGCAGTGCTAGGGGACTAGCGGGGGGGTACGAGCAGTACTTC.

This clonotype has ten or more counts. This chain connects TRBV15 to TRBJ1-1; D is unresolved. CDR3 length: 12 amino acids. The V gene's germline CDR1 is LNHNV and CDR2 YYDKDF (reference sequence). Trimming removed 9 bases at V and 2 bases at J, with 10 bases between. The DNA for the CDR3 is TGTGCCACTAGGACCGGAAACACTGAAGCTTTCTTT. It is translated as CATRTGNTEAFF.

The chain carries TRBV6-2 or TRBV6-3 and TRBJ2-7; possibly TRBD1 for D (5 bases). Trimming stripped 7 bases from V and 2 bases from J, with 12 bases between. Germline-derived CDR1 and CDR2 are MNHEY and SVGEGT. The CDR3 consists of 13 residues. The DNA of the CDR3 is TGTGCCAGCACATTGTGGGGCACCTACGAGCAGTACTTC. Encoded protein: CASTLWGTYEQYF.

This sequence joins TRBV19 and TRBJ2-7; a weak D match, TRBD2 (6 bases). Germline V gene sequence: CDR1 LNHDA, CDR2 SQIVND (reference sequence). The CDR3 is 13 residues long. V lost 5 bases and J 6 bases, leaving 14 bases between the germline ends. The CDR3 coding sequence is TGTGCCAGTAGTTTCTGGGGAGGACGCGAGCAGTACTTC. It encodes CASSFWGGREQYF.